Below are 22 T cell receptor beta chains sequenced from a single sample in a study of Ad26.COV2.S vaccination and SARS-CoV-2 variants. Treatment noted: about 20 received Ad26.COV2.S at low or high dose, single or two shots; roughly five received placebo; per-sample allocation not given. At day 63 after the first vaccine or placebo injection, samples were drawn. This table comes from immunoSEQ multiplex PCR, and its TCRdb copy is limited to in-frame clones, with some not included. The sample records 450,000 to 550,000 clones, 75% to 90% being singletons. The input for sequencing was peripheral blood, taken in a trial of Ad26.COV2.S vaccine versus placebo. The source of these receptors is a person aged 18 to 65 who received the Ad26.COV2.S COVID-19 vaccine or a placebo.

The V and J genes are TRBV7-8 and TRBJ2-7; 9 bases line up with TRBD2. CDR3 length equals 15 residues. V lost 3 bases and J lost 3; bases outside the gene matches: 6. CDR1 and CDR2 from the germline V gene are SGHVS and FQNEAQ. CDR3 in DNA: TGTGCCAGCAGCTTCGGTAGCGGGGGATACTACGAGCAGTACGTC. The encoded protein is CASSFGSGGYYEQYV.

The CDR3 nucleotides are TGTGCCTTCGGAGAGGGGCCTCAGCCCCAGCATTTT. Residues: CAFGEGPQPQHF. The rearrangement uses TRBV30 and TRBJ1-5, with D tentatively TRBD1 (5 bases). The germline V gene has CDR1 GTSNPN and CDR2 SVGIG (reference sequence). CDR3 length: 12 amino acids. V lost 7 bases and J 6 bases, leaving 13 bases between the germline ends.

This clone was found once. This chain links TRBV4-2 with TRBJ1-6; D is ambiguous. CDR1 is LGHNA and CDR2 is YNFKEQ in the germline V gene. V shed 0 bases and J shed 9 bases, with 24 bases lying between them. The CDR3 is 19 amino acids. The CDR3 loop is CASSQELVEPNQPSSPLHF. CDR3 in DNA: TGTGCCAGCAGCCAAGAATTGGTGGAGCCAAATCAACCCAGTTCACCCCTCCACTTT.

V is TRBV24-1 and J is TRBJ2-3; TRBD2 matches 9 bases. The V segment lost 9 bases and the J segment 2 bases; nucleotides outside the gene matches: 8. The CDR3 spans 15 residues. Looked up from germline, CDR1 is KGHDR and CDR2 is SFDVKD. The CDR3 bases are TGTGCCACCCTTGAACTAGCGGGTTCCACAGATACGCAGTATTTT. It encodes CATLELAGSTDTQYF.

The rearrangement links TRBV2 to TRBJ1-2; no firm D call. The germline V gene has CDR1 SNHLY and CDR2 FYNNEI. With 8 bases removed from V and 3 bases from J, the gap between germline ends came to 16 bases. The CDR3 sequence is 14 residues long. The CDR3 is CASSYTDAHYGYTF. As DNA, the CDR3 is TGTGCCAGCTCATACACCGACGCCCACTATGGCTACACCTTC.

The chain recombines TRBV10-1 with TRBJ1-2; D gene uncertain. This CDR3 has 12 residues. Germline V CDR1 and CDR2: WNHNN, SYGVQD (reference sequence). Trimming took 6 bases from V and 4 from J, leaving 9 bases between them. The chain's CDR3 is CASSGRSYGYTF. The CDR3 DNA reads TGCGCCAGCAGCGGCAGATCCTATGGCTACACCTTC.

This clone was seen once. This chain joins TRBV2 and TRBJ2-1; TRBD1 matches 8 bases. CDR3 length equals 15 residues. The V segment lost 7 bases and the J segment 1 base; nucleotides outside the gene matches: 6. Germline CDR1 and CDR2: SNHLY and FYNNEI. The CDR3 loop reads CASTQDRESYNEQFF. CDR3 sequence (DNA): TGTGCCAGCACCCAGGACAGGGAATCCTACAATGAGCAGTTCTTC.

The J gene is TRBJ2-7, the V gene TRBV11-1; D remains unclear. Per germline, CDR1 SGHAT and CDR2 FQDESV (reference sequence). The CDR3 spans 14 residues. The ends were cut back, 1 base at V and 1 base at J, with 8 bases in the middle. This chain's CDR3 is CASSLELSSYEQYF. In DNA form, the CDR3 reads TGTGCCAGCAGCTTAGAGCTGTCGTCCTACGAGCAGTACTTC.

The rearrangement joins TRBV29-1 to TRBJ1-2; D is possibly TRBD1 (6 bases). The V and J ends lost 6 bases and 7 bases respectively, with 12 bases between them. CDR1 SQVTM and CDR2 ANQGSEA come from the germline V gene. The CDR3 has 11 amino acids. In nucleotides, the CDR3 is TGCAGCGTCCGGGGGCTATTTGGCTACACCTTC. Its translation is CSVRGLFGYTF.

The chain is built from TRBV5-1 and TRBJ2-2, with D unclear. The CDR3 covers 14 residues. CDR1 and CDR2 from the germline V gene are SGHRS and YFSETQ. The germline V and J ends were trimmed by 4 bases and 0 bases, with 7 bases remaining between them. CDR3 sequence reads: CASSPLPNTGELFF. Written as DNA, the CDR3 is TGCGCCAGCAGCCCTTTGCCGAACACCGGGGAGCTGTTTTTT.

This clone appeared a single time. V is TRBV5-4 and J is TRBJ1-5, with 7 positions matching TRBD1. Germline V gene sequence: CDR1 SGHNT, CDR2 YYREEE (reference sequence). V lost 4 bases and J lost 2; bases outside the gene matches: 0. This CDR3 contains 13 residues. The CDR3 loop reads CASSDRGNQPQHF. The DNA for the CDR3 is TGTGCCAGCAGCGACAGGGGCAATCAGCCCCAGCATTTT.

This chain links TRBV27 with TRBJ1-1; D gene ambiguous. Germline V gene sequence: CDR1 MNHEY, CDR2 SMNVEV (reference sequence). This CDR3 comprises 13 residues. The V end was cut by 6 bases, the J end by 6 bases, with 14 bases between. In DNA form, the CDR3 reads TGTGCCAGCAGACCTACTTTGGGCGCTGAAGCTTTCTTT. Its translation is CASRPTLGAEAFF.

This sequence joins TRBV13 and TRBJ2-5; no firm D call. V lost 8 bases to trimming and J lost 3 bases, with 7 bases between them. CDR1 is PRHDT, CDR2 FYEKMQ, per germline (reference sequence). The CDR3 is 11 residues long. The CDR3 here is CASGHKETQYF. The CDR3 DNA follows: TGTGCCAGCGGCCACAAAGAGACCCAGTACTTC.

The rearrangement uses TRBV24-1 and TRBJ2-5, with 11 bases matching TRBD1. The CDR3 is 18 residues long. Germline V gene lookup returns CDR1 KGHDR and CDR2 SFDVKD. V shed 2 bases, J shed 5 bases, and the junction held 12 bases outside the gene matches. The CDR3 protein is CATSDSGFRTGGRETQYF. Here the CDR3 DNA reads TGTGCCACCAGTGATTCGGGTTTTCGGACAGGGGGCAGGGAGACCCAGTACTTC.

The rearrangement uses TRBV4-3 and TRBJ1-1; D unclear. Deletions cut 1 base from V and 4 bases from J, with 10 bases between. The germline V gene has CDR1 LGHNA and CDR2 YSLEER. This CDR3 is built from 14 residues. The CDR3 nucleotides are TGCGCCAGCAGCCAAGCGGTGTCGGGCACTGAAGCTTTCTTT. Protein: CASSQAVSGTEAFF.

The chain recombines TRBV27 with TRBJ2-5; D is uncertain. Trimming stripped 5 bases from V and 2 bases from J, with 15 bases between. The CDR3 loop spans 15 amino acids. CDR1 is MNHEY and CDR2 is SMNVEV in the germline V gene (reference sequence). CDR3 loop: CASSPNSVDQETQYF. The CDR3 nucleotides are TGTGCCAGCAGTCCTAACTCCGTGGATCAAGAGACCCAGTACTTC.

In DNA, the CDR3 is TGTGCCACCTCCGGGGGATTTTACAATGAGCAGTTCTTC. Its protein product is CATSGGFYNEQFF. The chain employs TRBV12-3 or TRBV12-4 and TRBJ2-1; D might be TRBD2 (6 bases). There are 13 residues in the CDR3. The germline V and J ends were trimmed by 10 bases and 4 bases, with 14 bases remaining between them.

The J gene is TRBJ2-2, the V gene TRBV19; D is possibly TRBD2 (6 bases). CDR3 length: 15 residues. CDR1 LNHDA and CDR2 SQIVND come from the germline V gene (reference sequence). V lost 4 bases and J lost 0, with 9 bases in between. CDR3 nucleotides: TGTGCCAGTAGTAAAGGAGGGGCGAACACCGGGGAGCTGTTTTTT. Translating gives CASSKGGANTGELFF.

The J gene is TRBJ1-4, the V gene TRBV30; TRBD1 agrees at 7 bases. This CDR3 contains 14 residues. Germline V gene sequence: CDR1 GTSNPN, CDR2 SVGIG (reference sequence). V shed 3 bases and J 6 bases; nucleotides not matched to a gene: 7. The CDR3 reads CAWSRGQGDEKLFF. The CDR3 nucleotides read TGTGCCTGGAGCAGAGGTCAGGGGGATGAAAAACTGTTTTTT.

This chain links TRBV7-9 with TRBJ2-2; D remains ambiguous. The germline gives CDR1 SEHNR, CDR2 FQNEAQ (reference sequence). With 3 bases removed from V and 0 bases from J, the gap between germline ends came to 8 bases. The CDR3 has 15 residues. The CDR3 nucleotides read TGTGCCAGCAGCTTTGGCTTCGCGAACACCGGGGAGCTGTTTTTT. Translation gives CASSFGFANTGELFF. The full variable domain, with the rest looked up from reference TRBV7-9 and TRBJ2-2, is DTGVSQNPRHKITKRGQNVTFRCDPISEHNRLYWYRQTLGQGPEFLTYFQNEAQLEKSRLLSDRFSAERPKGSFSTLEIQRTEQGDSAMYLCASSFGFANTGELFFGEGSRLTVL.

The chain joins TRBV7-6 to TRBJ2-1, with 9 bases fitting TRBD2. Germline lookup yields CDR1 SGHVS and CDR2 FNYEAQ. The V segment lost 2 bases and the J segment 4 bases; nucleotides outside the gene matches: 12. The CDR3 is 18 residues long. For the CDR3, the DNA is TGTGCCAGCAGCTTAAGATATCTCGTTGCGGGAGGGTACAATGAGCAGTTCTTC. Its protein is CASSLRYLVAGGYNEQFF.

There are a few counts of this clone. CDR3 loop: CASSSNRGLYEQYV. CDR3 nucleotide sequence: TGTGCCAGCAGCTCTAACAGGGGGCTCTACGAGCAGTACGTC. The chain is built from TRBV6-6 and TRBJ2-7, with TRBD1 identical over 9 bases. J was trimmed by 3 bases and V by 6 bases; bases with no gene match: 6. The length of the CDR3 is 14 residues. Looked up from germline, CDR1 is MNHNY and CDR2 is SVGAGI (reference sequence).